One and the same sample provided the 23 T cell receptor beta chains below, sequenced in a study of OX40 agonist ivuxolimab in advanced cancers. Assay: immunoSEQ multiplex PCR; the TCRdb copy retains only in-frame clones and omits some. The data show about 71,000 clones, with about nine tenths seen just once and about 15% held by the top ten. Source: CD4+ or CD8+ T cells sorted from blood, taken in a trial of the OX40 agonist ivuxolimab. The receptors derive from an adult with an advanced solid tumor such as melanoma, head and neck, liver or kidney cancer.

The V and J genes are TRBV6-4 and TRBJ2-6, with TRBD1 matching over 7 bases. Germline V gene data show CDR1 as MRHNA and CDR2 as SNTAGT. V shed 6 bases and J 0 bases; nucleotides not matched to a gene: 11. This CDR3 spans 18 amino acids. Written as DNA, the CDR3 is TGTGCCAGCAGCGGACAGGCGAAGACTGGCTCTGGGGCCAACGTCCTGACTTTC. Amino acids: CASSGQAKTGSGANVLTF.

This clone has just a few counts. The genes are TRBV28 and TRBJ1-1, with 7 bases fitting TRBD1. The CDR3 loop spans 14 amino acids. Germline assignment: CDR1 MDHEN and CDR2 SYDVKM. After removal of 9 bases from V and 6 bases from J, the junction contained 13 bases not matched to a gene. CDR3 sequence reads: CASEDDREFPEAFF. Written as DNA, the CDR3 is TGTGCCAGTGAGGATGACAGGGAGTTCCCTGAAGCTTTCTTT. Full variable domain (remainder filled in from reference TRBV28 and TRBJ1-1): DVKVTQSSRYLVKRTGEKVFLECVQDMDHENMFWYRQDPGLGLRLIYFSYDVKMKEKGDIPEGYSVSREKKERFSLILESASTNQTSMYLCASEDDREFPEAFFGQGTRLTVV.

This rearrangement joins TRBV14 to TRBJ2-5, with TRBD2 matching over 7 bases. Trimming cost V 0 bases and J 0 bases; bases outside gene matches: 7. This CDR3 spans 17 amino acids. Germline values: CDR1 SGHDN, CDR2 FVKESK. CDR3 nucleotides: TGTGCCAGCAGCCAAGAAGGGGAGGGAAGTTACCAAGAGACCCAGTACTTC. Translating gives CASSQEGEGSYQETQYF.

This chain joins TRBV2 and TRBJ1-4, with TRBD1 matching 7 bases. Germline loops: CDR1 SNHLY, CDR2 FYNNEI. V lost 5 bases and J lost 4; bases outside the gene matches: 7. This CDR3 is 15 amino acids long. CDR3 amino acids: CASSIGTERNEKLFF. The CDR3 DNA reads TGTGCCAGCAGTATCGGGACAGAGCGTAATGAAAAACTGTTTTTT. Filled out from reference TRBV2 and TRBJ1-4, the complete variable domain reads EPEVTQTPSHQVTQMGQEVILRCVPISNHLYFYWYRQILGQKVEFLVSFYNNEISEKSEIFDDQFSVERPDGSNFTLKIRSTKLEDSAMYFCASSIGTERNEKLFFGSGTQLSVL.

V usage is TRBV30 and J usage is TRBJ2-1; no reliable D call. This CDR3 region has 12 residues. Trimming stripped 2 bases from V and 8 bases from J, with 10 bases between. CDR1 is GTSNPN and CDR2 is SVGIG in the germline V gene (reference sequence). CDR3 loop: CAWSPQFDEQFF. The CDR3 DNA reads TGTGCCTGGAGTCCCCAGTTCGATGAGCAGTTCTTC.

The rearrangement uses TRBV4-1 and TRBJ2-1; 9 bases fit TRBD2. V was clipped by 1 base and J by 8 bases; unmatched bases: 6. This CDR3 region has 15 residues. In germline, CDR1 is MGHRA, CDR2 YSYEKL. The CDR3 nucleotides are TGCGCCAGCAGCCAAGGGAGGCGGGAGGGCCATGAGCAGTTCTTC. Its protein product is CASSQGRREGHEQFF.

The chain uses TRBV28 and TRBJ2-7; the D gene is possibly TRBD1 (8 bases). V lost 8 bases and J lost 2, with 16 bases in between. Germline V gene lookup returns CDR1 MDHEN and CDR2 SYDVKM. The CDR3 is 14 residues long. The CDR3 spells CASDTGGGTYEQYF. In nucleotides, the CDR3 is TGTGCCAGCGATACAGGGGGGGGGACCTACGAGCAGTACTTC.

The V call is TRBV7-9, the J call TRBJ2-5; 9 bases are a match to TRBD1. The V gene end was trimmed by 3 bases and the J gene end by 1 base; junction bases not matched to a gene: 3. This CDR3 has 15 residues. Germline V lookup: CDR1 SEHNR, CDR2 FQNEAQ (reference sequence). For the CDR3, the DNA is TGTGCCAGCAGCTTCCTACAGGGGGCCCAAGAGACCCAGTACTTC. This codes for CASSFLQGAQETQYF. The full variable domain, its missing parts supplied by reference TRBV7-9 and TRBJ2-5, is DTGVSQNPRHKITKRGQNVTFRCDPISEHNRLYWYRQTLGQGPEFLTYFQNEAQLEKSRLLSDRFSAERPKGSFSTLEIQRTEQGDSAMYLCASSFLQGAQETQYFGPGTRLLVL.

J is TRBJ2-2 and V is TRBV7-9; D gene uncertain. This CDR3 region has 15 residues. The V and J ends lost 1 base and 0 bases respectively, with 6 bases between them. CDR1 is SEHNR and CDR2 is FQNEAQ in the germline V gene (reference sequence). The CDR3, as DNA: TGTGCCAGCAGCTTAGGCTATCCGAACACCGGGGAGCTGTTTTTT. Translation: CASSLGYPNTGELFF.

The J gene is TRBJ2-2, the V gene TRBV6-4; TRBD2 aligns across 8 bases. Germline loops: CDR1 MRHNA, CDR2 SNTAGT. The CDR3 totals 16 residues. J was trimmed by 3 bases and V by 3 bases; bases with no gene match: 6. This CDR3 reads CASSEVAGGDTGELFF. The CDR3 nucleotides are TGTGCCAGCAGTGAGGTGGCGGGAGGAGACACCGGGGAGCTGTTTTTT.

The chain recombines TRBV2 with TRBJ2-3; no clear D. There are 15 residues in the CDR3. Per germline, CDR1 SNHLY and CDR2 FYNNEI. Trimming took off 7 bases at V and 1 base at J, with 15 bases between the two ends. Here the CDR3 reads CASKPWVEGTDTQYF. The CDR3 DNA is TGTGCCAGCAAGCCGTGGGTAGAAGGCACAGATACGCAGTATTTT.

The chain uses TRBV28 and TRBJ2-7, with 16 bases lining up with TRBD2. The CDR3 consists of 18 residues. Germline values: CDR1 MDHEN, CDR2 SYDVKM. The junction had 10 bases not matched to a gene; V was cut back by 4 bases and J by 4 bases. CDR3 protein: CASSSNSGLAGGAYEQYF. The CDR3 DNA is TGTGCCAGCAGTTCAAACTCGGGACTAGCGGGAGGGGCTTACGAGCAGTACTTC.

The V and J genes are TRBV6-6 and TRBJ2-7; D may be TRBD2 (5 bases). Germline V gene sequence: CDR1 MNHNY, CDR2 SVGAGI (reference sequence). The CDR3 loop spans 14 amino acids. With 0 bases removed from V and 0 bases from J, the gap between germline ends came to 6 bases. The CDR3 is CASSYSDYSYEQYF. CDR3 DNA: TGTGCCAGCAGTTACTCCGACTACTCCTACGAGCAGTACTTC.

This clone was seen a handful of times. V is TRBV28 and J is TRBJ2-2, with 13 bases lining up with TRBD2. The V segment lost 1 base and the J segment 3 bases; nucleotides outside the gene matches: 5. The CDR3 contains 18 residues. Germline V gives CDR1 MDHEN, CDR2 SYDVKM. In DNA, the CDR3 is TGTGCCAGCAGTTTATTAGGGGGACTAGCGGGATACACCGGGGAGCTGTTTTTT. It is translated as CASSLLGGLAGYTGELFF.

This clone was counted once. The same CDR3 arises from other DNA sequences in this sample as well. This sequence joins TRBV6-1 and TRBJ2-7; 7 nucleotides align to TRBD2. The germline gives CDR1 MNHNS, CDR2 SASEGT. The CDR3 runs 12 residues. The V and J ends lost 8 bases and 4 bases, in that order; junction bases with no gene match: 5. The CDR3 spells CASGRASYEQYF. The CDR3, as DNA: TGTGCCAGCGGGAGGGCCTCTTACGAGCAGTACTTC.

The V call is TRBV4-1, the J call TRBJ2-1; 7 nucleotides agree with TRBD2. Trimming at V came to 4 bases and at J to 4 bases, leaving 10 bases not matched to a gene. Germline V lookup: CDR1 MGHRA, CDR2 YSYEKL. The CDR3 spans 16 residues. CDR3 DNA: TGCGCCAGCAGCCCCTCGGAGCGGGATGGGTACAATGAGCAGTTCTTC. It specifies CASSPSERDGYNEQFF.

A single count supports this clone. This chain links TRBV4-3 with TRBJ2-7; D is possibly TRBD1 or TRBD2 (5 bases each). CDR3 length: 21 amino acids. V was pared by 1 base and J by 2 bases, with 30 bases between. Per germline, CDR1 LGHNA and CDR2 YSLEER. The CDR3 DNA follows: TGCGCCAGCAGCCAAGCAGCTTTAAGGGGCCCAGAGGGCCTCGGACCCTACGAGCAGTACTTC. This gives the protein CASSQAALRGPEGLGPYEQYF.

The chain combines TRBV4-3 with TRBJ2-2; D uncertain. V dropped 1 base and J dropped 6 bases, with 24 bases sitting between them. The CDR3 length is 19 residues. Germline assignment: CDR1 LGHNA and CDR2 YSLEER. The DNA of the CDR3 is TGCGCCAGCAGCCAAGCCGACGTAGGCCGAACCCTCGTGGCCGGGGAGCTGTTTTTT. Protein product: CASSQADVGRTLVAGELFF.

The chain uses TRBV4-2 and TRBJ2-7; D is unresolved. Germline V gene sequence: CDR1 LGHNA, CDR2 YNFKEQ. The CDR3 spans 15 residues. Trimming stripped 0 bases from V and 3 bases from J, with 12 bases between. The CDR3 coding sequence is TGTGCCAGCAGCCAAGATCCTGGGTCCGTCTACGAGCAGTACTTC. As protein: CASSQDPGSVYEQYF.

The rearrangement joins TRBV27 to TRBJ2-3; D may be TRBD2 (6 bases). Trimming cost V 7 bases and J 2 bases, with 10 bases left between them. The CDR3 is 13 residues long. Germline loops: CDR1 MNHEY, CDR2 SMNVEV (reference sequence). CDR3 DNA sequence: TGTGCCAGCACTCGGACTAACACAGATACGCAGTATTTT. Its translation: CASTRTNTDTQYF.

The rearrangement links TRBV19 to TRBJ1-2; D perhaps matches TRBD1 (5 bases). The V gene lost 5 bases and the J gene lost 6 bases, with 19 bases spanning the gap. The CDR3 has 15 amino acids. The germline gives CDR1 LNHDA, CDR2 SQIVND (reference sequence). This CDR3 reads CASSATPGTWDGYTF. The CDR3 DNA sequence: TGTGCCAGTAGTGCCACTCCCGGGACCTGGGATGGCTACACCTTC.

CDR3 region: CASSQDLVHGLPLEKLFF. The CDR3 bases are TGCGCCAGCAGCCAAGATTTAGTTCATGGGCTTCCTCTTGAAAAACTGTTTTTT. The chain is built from TRBV4-3 and TRBJ1-4; D gene unclear. Germline values: CDR1 LGHNA, CDR2 YSLEER. The CDR3 is 18 residues long. Between the trimmed V and J ends, which lost 0 bases and 7 bases, there was a span of 21 bases.

The chain is built from TRBV28 and TRBJ2-3; 8 nucleotides line up with TRBD1. The CDR3 loop spans 14 amino acids. With V trimmed by 5 bases and J by 2 bases, 3 bases remained unmatched. Per the germline V gene, CDR1 is MDHEN and CDR2 is SYDVKM. The CDR3 loop is CASSLTGDTDTQYF. In nucleotides, the CDR3 is TGTGCCAGCAGTCTGACAGGGGACACAGATACGCAGTATTTT.